Sequencing of this TCR beta chain was carried out in a study of vaccination effects on CD4 cells after COVID-19. The data were produced by immunoSEQ multiplex PCR, yet TCRdb's version contains in-frame clones alone and is incomplete. The sample gives tens of thousands of clones, around three quarters of which show up once; over 5% is in the top ten. Study-wide findings and caveats: New vaccine-induced clones made up most post-vaccine spike-reactive clones in convalescents. After vaccination, at late timepoints, clones induced by infection and by vaccine contracted markedly.

Trimming removed 4 bases from V and 9 bases from J, with 11 bases in between. The CDR3 covers 12 residues. Per germline, CDR1 SGHNT and CDR2 YYREEE (reference sequence). Regarding this clone: Its antigen remains unidentified.

Antigen-specific CD4+ T cells expanded by the ViraFEST assay with viral peptide pools were then sequenced. Once cultured for 10 days, the cells underwent separation to obtain CD4+ T cells. Infection dated between March and December 2020, before the Alpha, Beta and Delta variants reached the United States. Researchers swapped half the medium for IL-2 medium on both days 3 and 7. Sequencing used CD4+ T cells from PBMCs cultured with HIV peptides, obtained before COVID-19 vaccination. The subset was: HIV-1 Nef peptide pool negative control/reference culture. The sequence derives from a human donor who had a prior SARS-CoV-2 infection. The rearrangement links TRBV5-4 to TRBJ1-5, with a weak D call TRBD1 (5 bases). The CDR3 nucleotides are TGTGCCAGCAGCCCCGACGGGGGGCCCCAGCATTTT. Its protein product is CASSPDGGPQHF.